This T cell receptor beta chain was recovered during a study of OX40 agonist ivuxolimab in advanced cancers. About the study: The study gave patients intravenous ivuxolimab at 0.01 to 10 mg/kg every 2 weeks.

The V gene lost 9 bases and the J gene lost 8 bases, with 24 bases spanning the gap. This CDR3 contains 15 residues. The germline gives CDR1 SGHRS, CDR2 YFSETQ. The data were produced by immunoSEQ multiplex PCR, yet TCRdb's version contains in-frame clones alone and is incomplete. The profile covers roughly 67,000 clones, with around 80% appearing a single time and roughly 1.6% taken by the ten largest. The chain has TRBV5-1 and TRBJ2-1; D is perhaps TRBD2 (6 bases). Sequencing used CD4+ or CD8+ T cells sorted from blood, obtained in a trial of the OX40 agonist ivuxolimab. The TCR sequence derives from an adult with an advanced solid tumor such as melanoma, head and neck, liver or kidney cancer. The CDR3 coding sequence is TGCGCCACTTCCCCGGGGACTTCCCCCTCCGATGAGCAGTTCTTC. It codes for CATSPGTSPSDEQFF.